Listed here is a single T cell receptor beta chain. Profiling relied on immunoSEQ multiplex PCR, and the TCRdb table lists in-frame clones only, not all of them. Of approximately 15,000 clones listed, about two thirds were seen once; the top ten hold about 14%. This specimen belongs to a study of PD-1 and CTLA-4 blockade in melanoma. The V segment lost 7 bases and the J segment 4 bases; nucleotides outside the gene matches: 4. Germline assignment: CDR1 MRHNA and CDR2 SNTAGT. This CDR3 has 14 amino acids. The source material was CD8+ T cells from peripheral blood, sampled from a patient given anti-PD-1 treatment. The chain links TRBV6-4 to TRBJ2-6; 7 positions match TRBD1. The clonotype was recovered from a human donor with melanoma. In nucleotides, the CDR3 is TGTGCCAGCACCGACAGGGCCGGGGCCAACGTCCTGACTTTC. It yields the protein CASTDRAGANVLTF.